The 5 T cell receptor beta chains below come from one sample, sequenced in a study of T cells in Graves' hyperthyroidism and ophthalmopathy. Authors of the study amplified TCR beta CDR3 regions from RNA transcripts. Carried out on the TCR CDR3, a first-round RT-PCR used the HTBI primer set. In TCRdb, the multiplex PCR reads were re-called with MiXCR into one record per CDR3 protein. This table has around 260,000 distinct CDR3 sequences, about 25% appearing once. Sequencing used blood. The receptor set was obtained from a man aged 40-49 years with Graves' hyperthyroidism that later progressed to Graves' ophthalmopathy.

This clonotype was found many times. This chain uses TRBV2 with TRBJ2-5; D not certain. The ends were cut back, 4 bases at V and 1 base at J, with 13 bases in the middle. There are 15 residues in the CDR3. Germline V lookup: CDR1 SNHLY, CDR2 FYNNEI. The chain's CDR3 is CASSALVYFQETQYF. The CDR3 DNA follows: TGTGCCAGCAGTGCTCTAGTCTACTTCCAAGAGACCCAGTACTTC.

The rearrangement joins TRBV5-1 to TRBJ2-7, with a tentative D call TRBD2 (6 bases). V lost 4 bases and J lost 1, with 18 bases in between. This CDR3 has 16 amino acids. Germline CDR1 SGHRS, CDR2 YFSETQ. CDR3: CASSPEPGLSSYEQYF. In DNA, the CDR3 is TGCGCCAGCAGCCCAGAGCCGGGACTCTCTTCCTACGAGCAGTACTTC.

This clonotype was picked up many times. J is TRBJ1-1 and V is TRBV24-1, with D perhaps matching TRBD1 (5 bases). CDR1 KGHDR and CDR2 SFDVKD come from the germline V gene. With 6 bases removed from V and 7 bases from J, the gap between germline ends came to 14 bases. This CDR3 comprises 13 residues. CDR3 region: CATSKGTPSEAFF. As DNA, the CDR3 is TGTGCCACCAGTAAAGGGACGCCTAGTGAAGCTTTCTTT.

This clonotype was seen repeatedly, ten times or more. The final CDR3 position lacks the conserved phenylalanine or tryptophan, pointing to a likely read error. This chain joins TRBV25-1 and TRBJ1-1, with D possibly matching TRBD1 (6 bases). CDR3 length: 14 residues. CDR1 MGHDK and CDR2 SYGVNS come from the germline V gene. With 6 bases removed from V and 0 bases from J, the gap between germline ends came to 11 bases. This CDR3 is CASRDSYMNTEAFL. As DNA, the CDR3 is TGTGCCAGCAGGGACAGTTACATGAACACTGAAGCTTTCCTT.

The rearrangement uses TRBV7-8 and TRBJ2-5, with 9 bases aligning to TRBD1. The CDR3 runs to 15 residues. Germline V CDR1 and CDR2: SGHVS, FQNEAQ. Losses at the gene ends were 5 bases for V and 1 base for J; bases not matched to a gene: 5. CDR3 DNA sequence: TGTGCCAGCAGCCTGGGACAGGGCCTCCAAGAGACCCAGTACTTC. Translation: CASSLGQGLQETQYF.